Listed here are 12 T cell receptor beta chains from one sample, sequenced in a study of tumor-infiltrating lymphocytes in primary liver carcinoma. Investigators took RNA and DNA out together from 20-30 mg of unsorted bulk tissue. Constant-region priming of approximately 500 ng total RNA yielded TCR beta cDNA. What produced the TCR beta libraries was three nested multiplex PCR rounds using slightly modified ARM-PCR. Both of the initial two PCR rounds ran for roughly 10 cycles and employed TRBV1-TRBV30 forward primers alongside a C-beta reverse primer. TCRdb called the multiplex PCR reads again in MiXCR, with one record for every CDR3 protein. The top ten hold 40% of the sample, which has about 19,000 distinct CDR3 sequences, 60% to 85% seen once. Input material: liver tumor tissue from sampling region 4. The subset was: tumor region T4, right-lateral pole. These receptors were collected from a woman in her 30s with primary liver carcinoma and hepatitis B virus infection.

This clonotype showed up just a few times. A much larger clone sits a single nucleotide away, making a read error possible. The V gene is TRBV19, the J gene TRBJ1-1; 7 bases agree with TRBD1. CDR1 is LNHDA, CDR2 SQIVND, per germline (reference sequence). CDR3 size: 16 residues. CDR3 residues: CTSSAESAQGHKEAFF. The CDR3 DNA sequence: TGTACCAGTAGTGCCGAGTCTGCACAGGGGCACAAGGAAGCTTTCTTT.

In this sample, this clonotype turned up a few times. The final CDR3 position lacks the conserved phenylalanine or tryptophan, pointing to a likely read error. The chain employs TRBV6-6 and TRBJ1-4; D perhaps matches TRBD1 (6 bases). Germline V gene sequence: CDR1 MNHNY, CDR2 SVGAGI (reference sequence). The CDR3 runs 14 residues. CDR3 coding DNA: TGTGCCAACAGTTGGCAGGGGTCTAATGAAAAACTGTTTCTT. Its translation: CANSWQGSNEKLFL.

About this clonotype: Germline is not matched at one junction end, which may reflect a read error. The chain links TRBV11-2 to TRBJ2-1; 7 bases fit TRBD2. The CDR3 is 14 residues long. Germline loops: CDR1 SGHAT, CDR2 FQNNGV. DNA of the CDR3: TGTACCAGAAGCCTCGGGGGGACGAGGAATGAGCAGTTCTTC. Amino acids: CTRSLGGTRNEQFF.

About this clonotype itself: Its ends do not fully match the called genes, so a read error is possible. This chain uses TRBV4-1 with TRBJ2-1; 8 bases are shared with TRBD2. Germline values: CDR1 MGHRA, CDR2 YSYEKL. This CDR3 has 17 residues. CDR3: CTSGQVGGRISPNEQFF. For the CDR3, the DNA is TGCACCAGTGGCCAAGTGGGCGGGAGGATTTCCCCGAATGAGCAGTTCTTC.

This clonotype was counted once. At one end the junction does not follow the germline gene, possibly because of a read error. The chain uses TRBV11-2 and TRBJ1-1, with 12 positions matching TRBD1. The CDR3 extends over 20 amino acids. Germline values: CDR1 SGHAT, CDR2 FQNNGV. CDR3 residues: CPSSTRDRGRKRWSNTETFF. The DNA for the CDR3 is TGTCCCAGCAGCACTCGGGACAGGGGGCGCAAGAGGTGGAGCAACACTGAAACATTCTTT. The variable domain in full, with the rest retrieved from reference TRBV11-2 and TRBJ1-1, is EAGVAQSPRYKIIEKRQSVAFWCNPISGHATLYWYQQILGQGPKLLIQFQNNGVVDDSQLPKDRFSAERLKGVDSTLKIQPAKLEDSAVYLCPSSTRDRGRKRWSNTETFFGQGTRLTVV.

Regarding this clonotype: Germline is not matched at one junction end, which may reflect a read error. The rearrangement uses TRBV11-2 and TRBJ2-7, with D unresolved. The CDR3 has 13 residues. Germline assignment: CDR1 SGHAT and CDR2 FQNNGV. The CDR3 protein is CANSPENNYEQYF. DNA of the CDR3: TGTGCCAACAGCCCCGAGAACAACTACGAGCAGTACTTC.

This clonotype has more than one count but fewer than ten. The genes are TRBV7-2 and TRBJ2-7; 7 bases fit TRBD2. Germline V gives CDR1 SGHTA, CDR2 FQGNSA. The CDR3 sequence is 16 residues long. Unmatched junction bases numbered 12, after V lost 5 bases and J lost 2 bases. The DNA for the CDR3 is TGTGCCAGCAGCCCTACCCCTCTAGCGGCGACCTACGAGCAGTACTTC. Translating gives CASSPTPLAATYEQYF.

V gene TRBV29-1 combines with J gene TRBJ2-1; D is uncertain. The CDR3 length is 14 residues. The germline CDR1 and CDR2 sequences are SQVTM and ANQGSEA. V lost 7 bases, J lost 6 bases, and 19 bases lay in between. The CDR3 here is CSDAIGVSFNEQFF. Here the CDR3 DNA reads TGCAGCGACGCGATAGGAGTAAGTTTCAATGAGCAGTTCTTC.

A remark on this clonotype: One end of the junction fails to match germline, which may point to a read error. The CDR3 sequence is CASSYRPLTGASNRPQHF. The CDR3 bases are TGTGCCAGCAGTTACCGCCCCCTGACAGGGGCCAGCAATCGGCCCCAGCATTTT. This rearrangement joins TRBV6-2 or TRBV6-3 to TRBJ1-5; 8 bases align to TRBD1. The CDR3 runs 18 residues. Germline loops: CDR1 MNHEY, CDR2 SVGEGT.

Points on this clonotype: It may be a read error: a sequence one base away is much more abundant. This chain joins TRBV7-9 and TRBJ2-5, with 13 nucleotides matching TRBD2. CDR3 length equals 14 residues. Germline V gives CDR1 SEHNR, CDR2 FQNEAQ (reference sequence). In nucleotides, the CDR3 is TGTGCCATCAGCTTAGGGGGACTAGCGGGGACCCAGTGCTTC. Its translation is CAISLGGLAGTQCF.

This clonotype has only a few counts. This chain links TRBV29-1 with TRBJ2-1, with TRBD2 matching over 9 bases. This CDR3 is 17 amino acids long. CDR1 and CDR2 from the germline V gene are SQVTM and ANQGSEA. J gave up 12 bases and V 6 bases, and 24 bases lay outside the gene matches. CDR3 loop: CSVHPASGTSRKSAQFF. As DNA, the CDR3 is TGCAGCGTCCACCCGGCTAGCGGGACGTCCCGAAAGAGTGCGCAGTTCTTC.

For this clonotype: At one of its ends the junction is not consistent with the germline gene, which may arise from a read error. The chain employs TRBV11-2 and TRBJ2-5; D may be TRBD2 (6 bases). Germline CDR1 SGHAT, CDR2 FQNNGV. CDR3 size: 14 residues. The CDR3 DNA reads TGTGCCAGCAACTCCCCGGGGACCTGGGAGGCCCAGTATTTC. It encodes CASNSPGTWEAQYF.